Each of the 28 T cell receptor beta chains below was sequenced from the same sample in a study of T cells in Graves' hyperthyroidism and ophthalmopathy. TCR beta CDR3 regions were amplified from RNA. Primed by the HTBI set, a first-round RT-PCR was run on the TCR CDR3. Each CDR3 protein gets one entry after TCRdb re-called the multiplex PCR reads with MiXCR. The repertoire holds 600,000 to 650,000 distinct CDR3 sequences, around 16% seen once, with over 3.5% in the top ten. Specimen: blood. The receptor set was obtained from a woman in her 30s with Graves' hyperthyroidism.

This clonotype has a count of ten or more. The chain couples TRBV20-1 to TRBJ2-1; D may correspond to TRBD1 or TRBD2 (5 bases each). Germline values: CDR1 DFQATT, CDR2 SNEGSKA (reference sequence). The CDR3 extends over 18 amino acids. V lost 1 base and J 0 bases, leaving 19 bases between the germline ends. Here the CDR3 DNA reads TGCAGTGCTAGAGTCAGGTTCTCAGGGACGAGCTCCTACAATGAGCAGTTCTTC. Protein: CSARVRFSGTSSYNEQFF.

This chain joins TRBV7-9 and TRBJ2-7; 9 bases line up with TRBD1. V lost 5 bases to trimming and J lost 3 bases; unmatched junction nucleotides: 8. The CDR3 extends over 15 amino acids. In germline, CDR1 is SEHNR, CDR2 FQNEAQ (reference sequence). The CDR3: CASSLGQGGIYEQYF. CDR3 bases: TGTGCCAGCAGCCTGGGACAGGGAGGGATCTACGAGCAGTACTTC.

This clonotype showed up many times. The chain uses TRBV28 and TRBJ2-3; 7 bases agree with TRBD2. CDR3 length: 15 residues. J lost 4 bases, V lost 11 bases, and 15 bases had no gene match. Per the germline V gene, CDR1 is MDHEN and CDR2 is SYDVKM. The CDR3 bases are TGTGCCTGTATAGACGCGGGAGCGGGCTCAGATACGCAGTATTTT. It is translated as CACIDAGAGSDTQYF.

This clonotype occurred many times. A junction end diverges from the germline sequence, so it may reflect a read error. The CDR3 DNA follows: TGCGCCAGCAGCGGGGGACTAGCGGGTTCCTACAATGAGCAGTTCTTC. It codes for CASSGGLAGSYNEQFF. The chain recombines TRBV2 with TRBJ2-1, with 12 bases identical to TRBD2. Germline lookup yields CDR1 SNHLY and CDR2 FYNNEI. The CDR3 sequence is 16 residues long.

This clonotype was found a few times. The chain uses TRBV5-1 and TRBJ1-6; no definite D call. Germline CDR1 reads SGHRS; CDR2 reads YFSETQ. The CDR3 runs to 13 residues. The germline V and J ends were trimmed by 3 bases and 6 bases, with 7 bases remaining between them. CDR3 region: CASSSAVNSPLHF. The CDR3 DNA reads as TGCGCCAGCAGCTCTGCAGTTAATTCACCCCTCCACTTT.

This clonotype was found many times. The CDR3 DNA follows: TGTGCCTGGAATCCAGGGGGCTCCTACGAGCAGTACTTC. Protein sequence: CAWNPGGSYEQYF. The chain couples TRBV30 to TRBJ2-7; 7 bases agree with TRBD1. This CDR3 region has 13 residues. J lost 0 bases, V lost 4 bases, and 3 bases had no gene match. CDR1 and CDR2 (germline): GTSNPN, SVGIG (reference sequence).

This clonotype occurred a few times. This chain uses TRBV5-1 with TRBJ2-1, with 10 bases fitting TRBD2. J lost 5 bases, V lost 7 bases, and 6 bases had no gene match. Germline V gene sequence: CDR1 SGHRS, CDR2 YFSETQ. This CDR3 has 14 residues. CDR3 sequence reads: CASASGGPDNEQFF. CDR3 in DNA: TGCGCCAGCGCTAGCGGGGGCCCTGACAATGAGCAGTTCTTC. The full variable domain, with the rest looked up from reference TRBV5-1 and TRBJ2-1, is KAGVTQTPRYLIKTRGQQVTLSCSPISGHRSVSWYQQTPGQGLQFLFEYFSETQRNKGNFPGRFSGRQFSNSRSEMNVSTLELGDSALYLCASASGGPDNEQFFGPGTRLTVL.

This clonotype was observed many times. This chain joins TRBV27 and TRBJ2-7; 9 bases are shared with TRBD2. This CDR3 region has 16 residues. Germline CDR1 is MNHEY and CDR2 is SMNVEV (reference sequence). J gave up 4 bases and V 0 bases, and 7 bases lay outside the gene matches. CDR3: CASSLSLGLASYEQYF. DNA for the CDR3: TGTGCCAGCAGTTTATCGCTGGGACTAGCATCGTACGAGCAGTACTTC.

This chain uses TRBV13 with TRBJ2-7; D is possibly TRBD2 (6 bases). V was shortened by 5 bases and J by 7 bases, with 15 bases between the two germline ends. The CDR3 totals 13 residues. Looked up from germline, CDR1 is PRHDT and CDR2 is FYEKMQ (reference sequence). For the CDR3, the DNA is TGTGCCAGCAGCATCCCTAGCGTGAATGAGCAGTACTTC. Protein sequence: CASSIPSVNEQYF.

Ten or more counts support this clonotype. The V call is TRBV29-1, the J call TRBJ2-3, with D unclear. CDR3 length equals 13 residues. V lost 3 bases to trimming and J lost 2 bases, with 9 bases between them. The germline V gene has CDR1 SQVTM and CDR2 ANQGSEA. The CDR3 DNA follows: TGCAGCGTTGACCCCGACTTCACAGATACGCAGTATTTT. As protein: CSVDPDFTDTQYF.

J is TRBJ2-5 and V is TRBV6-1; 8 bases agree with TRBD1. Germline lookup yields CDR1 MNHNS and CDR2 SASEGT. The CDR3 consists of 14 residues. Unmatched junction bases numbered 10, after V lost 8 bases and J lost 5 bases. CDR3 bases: TGTGCCAGCTTCCCCCAGGGGGCTGGGGAGACCCAGTACTTC. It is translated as CASFPQGAGETQYF.

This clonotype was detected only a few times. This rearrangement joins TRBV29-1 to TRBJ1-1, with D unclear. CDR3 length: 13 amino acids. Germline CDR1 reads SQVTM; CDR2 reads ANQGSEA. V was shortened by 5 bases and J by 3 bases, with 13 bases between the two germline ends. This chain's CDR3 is CSVTVGPDTEAFF. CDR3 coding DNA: TGCAGCGTTACTGTAGGGCCGGACACTGAAGCTTTCTTT.

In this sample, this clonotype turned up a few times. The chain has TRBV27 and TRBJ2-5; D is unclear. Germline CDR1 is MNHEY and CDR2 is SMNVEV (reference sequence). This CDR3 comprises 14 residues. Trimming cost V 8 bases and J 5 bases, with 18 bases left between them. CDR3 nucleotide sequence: TGTGCCAGCGCCCCTAAGGATCTAGAGGAGACCCAGTACTTC. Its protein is CASAPKDLEETQYF.

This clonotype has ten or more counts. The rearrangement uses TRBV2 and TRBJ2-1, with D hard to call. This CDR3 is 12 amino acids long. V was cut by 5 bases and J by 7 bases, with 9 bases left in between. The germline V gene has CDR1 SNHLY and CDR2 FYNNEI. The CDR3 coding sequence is TGTGCCAGCAGTCCTTCGGTTAATGAGCAGTTCTTC. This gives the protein CASSPSVNEQFF. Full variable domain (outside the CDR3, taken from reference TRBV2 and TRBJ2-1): EPEVTQTPSHQVTQMGQEVILRCVPISNHLYFYWYRQILGQKVEFLVSFYNNEISEKSEIFDDQFSVERPDGSNFTLKIRSTKLEDSAMYFCASSPSVNEQFFGPGTRLTVL.

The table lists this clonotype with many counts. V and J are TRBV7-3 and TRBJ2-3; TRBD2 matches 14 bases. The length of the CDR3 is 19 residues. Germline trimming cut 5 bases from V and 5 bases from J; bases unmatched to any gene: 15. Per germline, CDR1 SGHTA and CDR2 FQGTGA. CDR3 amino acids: CASSDYSRGLAGVEDTQYF. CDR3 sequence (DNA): TGTGCCAGCAGCGACTACTCTAGGGGACTAGCGGGAGTTGAAGATACGCAGTATTTT.

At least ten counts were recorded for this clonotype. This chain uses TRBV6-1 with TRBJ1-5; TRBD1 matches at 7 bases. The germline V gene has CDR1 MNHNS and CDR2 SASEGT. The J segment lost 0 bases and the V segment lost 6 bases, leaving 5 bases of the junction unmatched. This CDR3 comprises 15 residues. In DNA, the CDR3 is TGTGCCAGCAGCGACAGGGCCCTTAGCAATCAGCCCCAGCATTTT. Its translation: CASSDRALSNQPQHF.

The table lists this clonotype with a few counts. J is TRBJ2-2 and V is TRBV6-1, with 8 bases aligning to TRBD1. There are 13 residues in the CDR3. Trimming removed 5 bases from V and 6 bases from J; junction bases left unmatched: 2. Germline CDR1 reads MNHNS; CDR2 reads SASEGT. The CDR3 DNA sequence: TGTGCCAGCAGTACGACAGGGGCCGGGGAGCTGTTTTTT. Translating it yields CASSTTGAGELFF.

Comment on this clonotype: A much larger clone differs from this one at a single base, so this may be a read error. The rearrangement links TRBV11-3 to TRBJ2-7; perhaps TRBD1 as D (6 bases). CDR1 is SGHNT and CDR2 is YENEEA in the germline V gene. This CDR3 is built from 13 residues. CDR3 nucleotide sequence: TGTGACAGCAGACAACCAGGGGTCTACGAGCAGTACTTC. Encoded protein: CDSRQPGVYEQYF.

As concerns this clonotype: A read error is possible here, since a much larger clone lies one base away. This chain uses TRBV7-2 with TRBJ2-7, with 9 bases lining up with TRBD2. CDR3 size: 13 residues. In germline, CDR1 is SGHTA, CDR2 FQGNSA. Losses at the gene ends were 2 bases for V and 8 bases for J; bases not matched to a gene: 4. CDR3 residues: CASSLTGTSQQYF. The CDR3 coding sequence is TGTGCCAGCAGCTTAACCGGGACTAGCCAGCAGTACTTC.

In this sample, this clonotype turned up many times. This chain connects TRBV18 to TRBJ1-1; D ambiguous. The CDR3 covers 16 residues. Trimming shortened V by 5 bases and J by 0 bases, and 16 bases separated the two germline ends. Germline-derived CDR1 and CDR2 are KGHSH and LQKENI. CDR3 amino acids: CASSSNIDAMNTEAFF. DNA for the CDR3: TGTGCCAGCTCATCGAACATAGACGCCATGAACACTGAAGCTTTCTTT.

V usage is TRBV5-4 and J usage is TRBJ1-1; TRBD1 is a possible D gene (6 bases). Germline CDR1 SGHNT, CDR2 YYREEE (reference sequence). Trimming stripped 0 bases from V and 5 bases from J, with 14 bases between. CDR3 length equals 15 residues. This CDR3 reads CASSLDPGARTEAFF. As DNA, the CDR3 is TGTGCCAGCAGCTTGGATCCGGGGGCGAGGACTGAAGCTTTCTTT.

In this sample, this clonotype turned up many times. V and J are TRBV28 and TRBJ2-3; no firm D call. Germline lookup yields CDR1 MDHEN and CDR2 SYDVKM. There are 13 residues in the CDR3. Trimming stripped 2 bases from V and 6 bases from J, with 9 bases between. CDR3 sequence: CASSLLRVDTQYF. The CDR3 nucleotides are TGTGCCAGCAGTTTACTTAGGGTGGATACGCAGTATTTT.

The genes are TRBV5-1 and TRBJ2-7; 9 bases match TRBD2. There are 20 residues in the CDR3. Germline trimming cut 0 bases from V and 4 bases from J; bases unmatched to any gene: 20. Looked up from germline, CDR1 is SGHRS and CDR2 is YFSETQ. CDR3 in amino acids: CASSLEPTSGRRVPLYEQYF. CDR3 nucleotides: TGCGCCAGCAGCTTGGAACCGACTAGCGGCAGAAGAGTTCCTTTATACGAGCAGTACTTC. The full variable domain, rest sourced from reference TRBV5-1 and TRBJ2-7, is KAGVTQTPRYLIKTRGQQVTLSCSPISGHRSVSWYQQTPGQGLQFLFEYFSETQRNKGNFPGRFSGRQFSNSRSEMNVSTLELGDSALYLCASSLEPTSGRRVPLYEQYFGPGTRLTVT.

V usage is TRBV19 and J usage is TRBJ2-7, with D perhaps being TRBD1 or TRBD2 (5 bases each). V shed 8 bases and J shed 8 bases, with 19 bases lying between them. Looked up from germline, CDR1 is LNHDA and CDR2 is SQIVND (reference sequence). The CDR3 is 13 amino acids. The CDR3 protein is CASGPGTALKQYF. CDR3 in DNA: TGTGCCAGTGGTCCCGGGACGGCTCTGAAGCAGTACTTC. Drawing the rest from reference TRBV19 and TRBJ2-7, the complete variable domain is DGGITQSPKYLFRKEGQNVTLSCEQNLNHDAMYWYRQDPGQGLRLIYYSQIVNDFQKGDIAEGYSVSREKKESFPLTVTSAQKNPTAFYLCASGPGTALKQYFGPGTRLTVT.

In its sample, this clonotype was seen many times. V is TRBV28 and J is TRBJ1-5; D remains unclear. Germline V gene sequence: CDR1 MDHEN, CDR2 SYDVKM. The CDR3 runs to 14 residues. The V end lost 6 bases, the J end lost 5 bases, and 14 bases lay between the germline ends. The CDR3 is CASRTGEKYQPQHF. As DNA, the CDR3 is TGTGCCAGCAGGACGGGCGAGAAGTATCAGCCCCAGCATTTT.

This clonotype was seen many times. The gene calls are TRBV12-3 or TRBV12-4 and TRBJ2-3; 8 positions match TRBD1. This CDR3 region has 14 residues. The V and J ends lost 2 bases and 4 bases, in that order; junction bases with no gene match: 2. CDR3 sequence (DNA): TGTGCCAGCAGTTTACGACAGGGGTCAGATACGCAGTATTTT. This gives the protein CASSLRQGSDTQYF.

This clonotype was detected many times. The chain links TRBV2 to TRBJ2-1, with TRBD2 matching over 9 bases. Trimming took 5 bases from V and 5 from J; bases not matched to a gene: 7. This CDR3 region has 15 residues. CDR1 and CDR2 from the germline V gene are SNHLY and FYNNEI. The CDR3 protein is CASSRSSGIDNEQFF. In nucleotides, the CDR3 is TGTGCCAGCAGTAGGTCTAGCGGGATCGACAATGAGCAGTTCTTC.

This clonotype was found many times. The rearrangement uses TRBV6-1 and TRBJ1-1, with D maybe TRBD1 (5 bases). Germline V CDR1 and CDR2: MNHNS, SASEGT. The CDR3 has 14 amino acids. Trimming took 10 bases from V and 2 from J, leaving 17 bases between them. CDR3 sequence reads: CATYPGMANTEAFF. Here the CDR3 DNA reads TGTGCCACCTACCCAGGGATGGCAAACACTGAAGCTTTCTTT.